Listed below are T cell receptor beta chains from one sample, sequenced in a study of T-cell memory formation after mild COVID-19. TCRdb reanalysed the 5' RACE reads using MiXCR and keeps one entry per CDR3 protein. The profile covers about 14,000 distinct CDR3 sequences, with 12% appearing a single time and roughly 50% taken by the ten largest. The sample taken for sequencing was PBMCs or a T cell subset sorted from them (not recorded which). These receptors were taken from an adult woman who had mild COVID-19 (a few samples of this study predate the infection). Cell type and time point are not known. CDR3s include the opening cysteine and the closing phenylalanine or tryptophan. The D gene is left open where the match is weak. A row's size may be missing; if present it is once, few, many or a size class.

d_gene: -
v_gene: TRBV6-6
j_gene: TRBJ1-6
abundance: -
CDR3nt: TGTGCCAGCAGTTACCTTAATTCACCCCTCCACTTT
CDR3aa: CASSYLNSPLHF

d_gene: -
v_gene: TRBV7-8
j_gene: TRBJ1-6
abundance: many
CDR3nt: TGTGCCAGCAGCCGACCAGGACAGTACTATTCACCCCTCCACTTT
CDR3aa: CASSRPGQYYSPLHF

d_gene: TRBD2
v_gene: TRBV5-6
j_gene: TRBJ2-7
abundance: many
CDR3nt: TGTGCCAGCAGCCCCAGCGGGATTGACGCCTACGAGCAGTACTTC
CDR3aa: CASSPSGIDAYEQYF

d_gene: TRBD1
v_gene: TRBV29-1
j_gene: TRBJ1-2
abundance: once
CDR3nt: TGCAGCGTCCGGTACAGGGGGCTGAATGGCTACACCTTC
CDR3aa: CSVRYRGLNGYTF

d_gene: TRBD2
v_gene: TRBV27
j_gene: TRBJ2-7
abundance: many
CDR3nt: TGTGCCAGCAGGAAAGCCGGGACTAGCGGTTACGAGCAGTACTTC
CDR3aa: CASRKAGTSGYEQYF

d_gene: -
v_gene: TRBV18
j_gene: TRBJ2-2
abundance: many
CDR3nt: TGTGCCAGCTCAACTAGACAGCTGGGGACCGGGGAGCTGTTTTTT
CDR3aa: CASSTRQLGTGELFF

d_gene: -
v_gene: TRBV9
j_gene: TRBJ2-5
abundance: -
CDR3nt: TGTGCCAGCAGCGTAGCTAACAGTCAAGAGACCCAGTACTTC
CDR3aa: CASSVANSQETQYF

d_gene: -
v_gene: TRBV9
j_gene: TRBJ1-1
abundance: many
CDR3nt: TGTGCCAGCAGCGTAGGGATTGGGGCAGGGACGAACACTGAAGCTTTCTTT
CDR3aa: CASSVGIGAGTNTEAFF

d_gene: -
v_gene: TRBV12-3/TRBV12-4
j_gene: TRBJ1-2
abundance: many
CDR3nt: TGTGCCACCCGTAGGGAGTATGGCTACACCTTC
CDR3aa: CATRREYGYTF

d_gene: TRBD2
v_gene: TRBV24-1
j_gene: TRBJ2-2
abundance: few
CDR3nt: TGTGCCACCAGTGGTTTAGCGGGAGCCGCGGGGGAGCTGTTTTTT
CDR3aa: CATSGLAGAAGELFF

d_gene: -
v_gene: TRBV29-1
j_gene: TRBJ2-6
abundance: many
CDR3nt: TGCAGCGTCGGGACTGCACAAACTGGGGCCAACGTCCTGACTTTC
CDR3aa: CSVGTAQTGANVLTF

d_gene: -
v_gene: TRBV18
j_gene: TRBJ2-7
abundance: many
CDR3nt: TGTGCCAGCTCACCATGGTCCAACCCCTACGAGCAGTACTTC
CDR3aa: CASSPWSNPYEQYF

d_gene: -
v_gene: TRBV18
j_gene: TRBJ1-2
abundance: many
CDR3nt: TGTGCCAGCTCACTTGGTAACAGGGTCAACTATGGCTACACCTTC
CDR3aa: CASSLGNRVNYGYTF

d_gene: -
v_gene: TRBV27
j_gene: TRBJ2-3
abundance: many
CDR3nt: TGTGCCAGCAGTAGGTTGGCCACAGATACGCAGTATTTT
CDR3aa: CASSRLATDTQYF

d_gene: -
v_gene: TRBV29-1
j_gene: TRBJ2-1
abundance: once
CDR3nt: TGCAGCGTCACCACGGGGAATGAGCAGTTCTTC
CDR3aa: CSVTTGNEQFF

d_gene: -
v_gene: TRBV13
j_gene: TRBJ1-2
abundance: few
CDR3nt: TGTGCCAGCAGCTTAGGGGGGGCTAACTATGGCTACACCTTC
CDR3aa: CASSLGGANYGYTF

d_gene: -
v_gene: TRBV13
j_gene: TRBJ2-5
abundance: -
CDR3nt: TGTGCCAGCAGTCTCACAGGAGGGCTAGCGAGAGAGACCCAGTACTTC
CDR3aa: CASSLTGGLARETQYF

d_gene: -
v_gene: TRBV4-3
j_gene: TRBJ2-1
abundance: many
CDR3nt: TGCGCCAGCAGCCAAGTCCTCGGTTTCTACTCCTACAATGAGCAGTTCTTC
CDR3aa: CASSQVLGFYSYNEQFF

d_gene: -
v_gene: TRBV13
j_gene: TRBJ2-1
abundance: many
CDR3nt: TGTGCCAGCAGCTTAGCCCAACTAGCAGCCAATGAGCAGTTCTTC
CDR3aa: CASSLAQLAANEQFF

d_gene: TRBD1
v_gene: TRBV15
j_gene: TRBJ2-7
abundance: many
CDR3nt: TGTGCCACCAGCCTTGACAGGGGACCCTACGAGCAGTACTTC
CDR3aa: CATSLDRGPYEQYF

d_gene: -
v_gene: TRBV12-3/TRBV12-4
j_gene: TRBJ2-3
abundance: many
CDR3nt: TGTGCCAGCAGTTCGACTAGGGCTAGCACAGATACGCAGTATTTT
CDR3aa: CASSSTRASTDTQYF

d_gene: -
v_gene: TRBV11-2
j_gene: TRBJ1-1
abundance: many
CDR3nt: TGTGCCAGCAGCTTCACGTCGGGGAGGGGCGTGGACACTGAAGCTTTCTTT
CDR3aa: CASSFTSGRGVDTEAFF

d_gene: -
v_gene: TRBV19
j_gene: TRBJ2-3
abundance: -
CDR3nt: TGTGCCAGTAGCCTCACTTGGACAGATACGCAGTATTTT
CDR3aa: CASSLTWTDTQYF

d_gene: TRBD1
v_gene: TRBV6-5
j_gene: TRBJ2-7
abundance: many
CDR3nt: TGTGCCAGCAGTTACGGGGCAGGGGGCTCCTACGAGCAGTACTTC
CDR3aa: CASSYGAGGSYEQYF

d_gene: -
v_gene: TRBV20-1
j_gene: TRBJ2-7
abundance: many
CDR3nt: TGCAGTGCTTTACCCCTGAAGGCGGGGCCCTACGAGCAGTACTTC
CDR3aa: CSALPLKAGPYEQYF

d_gene: -
v_gene: TRBV4-3
j_gene: TRBJ2-7
abundance: many
CDR3nt: TGCGCCAGCAGCCAAGATCGAGGGGCCTACGAGCAGTACTTC
CDR3aa: CASSQDRGAYEQYF

d_gene: -
v_gene: TRBV19
j_gene: TRBJ2-7
abundance: many
CDR3nt: TGTGCCAGTAGTCTCCGGACTTCCTACGAGCAGTACTTC
CDR3aa: CASSLRTSYEQYF

d_gene: -
v_gene: TRBV13
j_gene: TRBJ2-7
abundance: medium-sized
CDR3nt: TGTGCCAGCAGCTTAGCGGGAATAAGCTACGAGCAGTACTTC
CDR3aa: CASSLAGISYEQYF

d_gene: TRBD2
v_gene: TRBV20-1
j_gene: TRBJ2-1
abundance: many
CDR3nt: TGCAGTGCCACCTTCGGAGGGGCGGGAGGGCCATGGAATGAGCAGTTCTTC
CDR3aa: CSATFGGAGGPWNEQFF

d_gene: -
v_gene: TRBV20-1
j_gene: TRBJ2-1
abundance: -
CDR3nt: TGCAGTGCTTCGGTCTCCTACAATGAGCAGTTCTTC
CDR3aa: CSASVSYNEQFF

d_gene: -
v_gene: TRBV7-9
j_gene: TRBJ2-3
abundance: many
CDR3nt: TGTGCCACCCACACAGATACGCAGTATTTT
CDR3aa: CATHTDTQYF

d_gene: -
v_gene: TRBV6-6
j_gene: TRBJ1-4
abundance: -
CDR3nt: TGTGCCAGCAGTCCAGGGAACAGCCGTAATGAAAAACTGTTTTTT
CDR3aa: CASSPGNSRNEKLFF

d_gene: -
v_gene: TRBV20-1
j_gene: TRBJ2-5
abundance: once
CDR3nt: TGCAGTGCTAGCCCCGGGACCGGGGAGACCCAGTACTTC
CDR3aa: CSASPGTGETQYF

d_gene: -
v_gene: TRBV11-2
j_gene: TRBJ2-5
abundance: many
CDR3nt: TGTGCCAGCAGCTTGACAGAGGAAGAGACCCAGTACTTC
CDR3aa: CASSLTEEETQYF

d_gene: TRBD1
v_gene: TRBV24-1
j_gene: TRBJ2-7
abundance: many
CDR3nt: TGTGCCACCAGTGATCGGACAGGGAGGTACGAGCAGTACTTC
CDR3aa: CATSDRTGRYEQYF

d_gene: -
v_gene: TRBV19
j_gene: TRBJ2-7
abundance: many
CDR3nt: TGTGCCAGTAGTATATCGGGGGCCGGCGGCGAGCAGTACTTC
CDR3aa: CASSISGAGGEQYF

d_gene: TRBD2
v_gene: TRBV15
j_gene: TRBJ2-1
abundance: many
CDR3nt: TGTGCCACCAGCAGAGCCGGGCGGGGGGGCGGAAATGAGCAGTTCTTC
CDR3aa: CATSRAGRGGGNEQFF

d_gene: -
v_gene: TRBV6-6
j_gene: TRBJ1-1
abundance: medium-sized
CDR3nt: TGTGCCAGCAGTTATCCCCCCGCTATACCCATGAACACTGAAGCTTTCTTT
CDR3aa: CASSYPPAIPMNTEAFF

d_gene: -
v_gene: TRBV6-2/TRBV6-3
j_gene: TRBJ2-2
abundance: many
CDR3nt: TGTGCCCTGGACCGGGAGAAAAACGGGGAGCTGTTTTTT
CDR3aa: CALDREKNGELFF

d_gene: -
v_gene: TRBV21-1
j_gene: TRBJ2-7
abundance: many
CDR3nt: TGTGCCAGCAGCAAAAAGGTTAGGGACAGGGGCAACGAGCAGTACTTC
CDR3aa: CASSKKVRDRGNEQYF

d_gene: -
v_gene: TRBV4-1
j_gene: TRBJ2-6
abundance: many
CDR3nt: TGCGCCAGCAGCCAAGCGCCAGGGCGTTTTCAGATGGGATCTGGGGCCAACGTCCTGACTTTC
CDR3aa: CASSQAPGRFQMGSGANVLTF

d_gene: -
v_gene: TRBV30
j_gene: TRBJ1-2
abundance: few
CDR3nt: TGTGCCTGGAGCAAGACAGGCTATGGCTACACCTTC
CDR3aa: CAWSKTGYGYTF

d_gene: -
v_gene: TRBV7-8
j_gene: TRBJ2-1
abundance: few
CDR3nt: TGTGCCAGCAGCTTATCGGGCGGGGATTGGGGCAATGAGCAGTTCTTC
CDR3aa: CASSLSGGDWGNEQFF

d_gene: TRBD1
v_gene: TRBV24-1
j_gene: TRBJ2-2
abundance: many
CDR3nt: TGTGCCACCAGCTACCGGGACAGGTCCACCGGGGAGCTGTTTTTT
CDR3aa: CATSYRDRSTGELFF

d_gene: -
v_gene: TRBV12-3/TRBV12-4
j_gene: TRBJ1-2
abundance: many
CDR3nt: TGTGCCACCGGTGGAGGAGGGGCGATCCATCATGGCTACACCTTC
CDR3aa: CATGGGGAIHHGYTF

d_gene: TRBD2
v_gene: TRBV6-6
j_gene: TRBJ2-3
abundance: many
CDR3nt: TGTGCCAGCACCGAGACTAGCGGTCTCACAGATACGCAGTATTTT
CDR3aa: CASTETSGLTDTQYF

d_gene: TRBD1
v_gene: TRBV6-5
j_gene: TRBJ1-2
abundance: many
CDR3nt: TGTGCCAGCAGTAACGGACAGGTTAATGGCTACACCTTC
CDR3aa: CASSNGQVNGYTF

d_gene: TRBD1
v_gene: TRBV5-6
j_gene: TRBJ2-2
abundance: many
CDR3nt: TGTGCCAGCAGCTTTCCCCCGGGACAGGGTGGGGCCAACACCGGGGAGCTGTTTTTT
CDR3aa: CASSFPPGQGGANTGELFF

d_gene: TRBD1
v_gene: TRBV5-4
j_gene: TRBJ1-5
abundance: many
CDR3nt: TGTGCCAGCAGCTTCGGGACAGGGGGCAATCAGCCCCAGCATTTT
CDR3aa: CASSFGTGGNQPQHF

d_gene: TRBD2
v_gene: TRBV7-9
j_gene: TRBJ2-3
abundance: -
CDR3nt: TGTGCCAGCAGGACGGGAGGGTTCCCAGATACGCAGTATTTT
CDR3aa: CASRTGGFPDTQYF